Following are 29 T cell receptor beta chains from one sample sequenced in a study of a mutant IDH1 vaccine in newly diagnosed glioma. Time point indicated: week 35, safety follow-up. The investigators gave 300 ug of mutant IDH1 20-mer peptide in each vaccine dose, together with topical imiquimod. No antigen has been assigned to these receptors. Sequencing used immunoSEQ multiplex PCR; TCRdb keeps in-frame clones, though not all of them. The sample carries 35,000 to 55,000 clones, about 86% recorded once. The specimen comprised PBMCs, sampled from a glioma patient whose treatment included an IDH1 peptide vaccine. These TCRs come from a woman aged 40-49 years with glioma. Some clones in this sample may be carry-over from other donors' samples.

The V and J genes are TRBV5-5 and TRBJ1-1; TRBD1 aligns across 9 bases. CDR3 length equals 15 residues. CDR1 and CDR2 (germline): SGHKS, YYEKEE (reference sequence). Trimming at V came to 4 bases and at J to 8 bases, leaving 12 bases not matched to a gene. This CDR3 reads CASSQPGQGSVEAFF. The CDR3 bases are TGTGCCAGCAGCCAACCGGGACAGGGATCCGTGGAAGCTTTCTTT.

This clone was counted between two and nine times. CDR3 residues: CASSFPTYGSNQPQHF. Here the CDR3 DNA reads TGTGCCAGCAGTTTTCCTACGTACGGGAGCAATCAGCCCCAGCATTTT. V and J are TRBV6-6 and TRBJ1-5; D is unclear. The V gene's germline CDR1 is MNHNY and CDR2 SVGAGI (reference sequence). The CDR3 runs 16 residues. The V gene lost 4 bases and the J gene lost 1 base, with 14 bases spanning the gap.

The CDR3 nucleotides read TGCGCCAGCAGCCACGACAGGGGCGGGGTATTGGGCTACACCTTC. Translated, it gives CASSHDRGGVLGYTF. The V and J genes are TRBV4-1 and TRBJ1-2; 8 nucleotides match TRBD1. The V gene end was trimmed by 3 bases and the J gene end by 8 bases; junction bases not matched to a gene: 11. The CDR3 spans 15 residues. Germline values: CDR1 MGHRA, CDR2 YSYEKL.

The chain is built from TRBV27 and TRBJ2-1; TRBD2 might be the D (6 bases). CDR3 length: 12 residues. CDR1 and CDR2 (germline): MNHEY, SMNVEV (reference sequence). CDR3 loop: CAKLASYNEQFF. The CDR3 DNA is TGTGCGAAACTAGCCTCCTACAATGAGCAGTTCTTC.

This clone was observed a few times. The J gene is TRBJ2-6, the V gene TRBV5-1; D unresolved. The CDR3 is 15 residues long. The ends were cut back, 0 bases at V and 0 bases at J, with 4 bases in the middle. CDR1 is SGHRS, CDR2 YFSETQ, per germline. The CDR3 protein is CASSLGNSGANVLTF. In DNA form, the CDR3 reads TGCGCCAGCAGCTTGGGCAACTCTGGGGCCAACGTCCTGACTTTC.

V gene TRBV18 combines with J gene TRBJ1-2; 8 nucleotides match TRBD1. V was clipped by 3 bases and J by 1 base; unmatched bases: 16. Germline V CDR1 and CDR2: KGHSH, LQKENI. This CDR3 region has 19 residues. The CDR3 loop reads CASSPFFFRDRNFNYGYTF. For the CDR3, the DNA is TGTGCCAGCTCACCTTTCTTTTTCCGGGACAGGAACTTTAACTATGGCTACACCTTC.

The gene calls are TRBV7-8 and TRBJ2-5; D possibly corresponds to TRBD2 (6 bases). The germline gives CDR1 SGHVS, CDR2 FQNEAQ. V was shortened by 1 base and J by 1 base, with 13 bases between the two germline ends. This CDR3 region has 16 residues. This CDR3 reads CASSLGGGLAQETQYF. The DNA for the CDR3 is TGTGCCAGCAGCTTAGGTGGAGGGTTAGCCCAAGAGACCCAGTACTTC. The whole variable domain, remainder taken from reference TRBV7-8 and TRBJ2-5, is GAGVSQSPRYKVAKRGQDVALRCDPISGHVSLFWYQQALGQGPEFLTYFQNEAQLDKSGLPSDRFFAERPEGSVSTLKIQRTQQEDSAVYLCASSLGGGLAQETQYFGPGTRLLVL.

The chain's CDR3 is CASSSRTNTQYF. The CDR3 DNA reads as TGTGCCAGCAGCTCCCGAACGAATACGCAGTATTTT. The rearrangement uses TRBV11-3 and TRBJ2-3; D gene uncertain. The V gene lost 4 bases and the J gene lost 7 bases, with 9 bases spanning the gap. The CDR3 is 12 amino acids. CDR1 and CDR2 from the germline V gene are SGHNT and YENEEA.

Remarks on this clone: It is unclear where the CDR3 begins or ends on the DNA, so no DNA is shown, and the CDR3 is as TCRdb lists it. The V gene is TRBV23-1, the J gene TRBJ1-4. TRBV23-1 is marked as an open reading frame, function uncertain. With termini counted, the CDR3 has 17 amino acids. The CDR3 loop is CASSQFRVGPRRKNCFF.

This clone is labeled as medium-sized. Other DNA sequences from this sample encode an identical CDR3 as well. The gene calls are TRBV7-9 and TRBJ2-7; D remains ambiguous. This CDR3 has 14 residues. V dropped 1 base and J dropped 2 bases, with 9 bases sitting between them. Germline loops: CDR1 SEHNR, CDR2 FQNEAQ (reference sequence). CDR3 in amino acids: CASSLGRVPYEQYF. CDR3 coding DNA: TGTGCCAGCAGCTTAGGTCGGGTCCCCTACGAGCAGTACTTC.

CDR3 nucleotides: TGTGCCAGCAGCTTAGCGGACAGTAATGAGCAGTTCTTC. Its protein product is CASSLADSNEQFF. The chain employs TRBV7-8 and TRBJ2-1; weak D call: TRBD1 (6 bases). The length of the CDR3 is 13 residues. CDR1 and CDR2 (germline): SGHVS, FQNEAQ. Between the trimmed V and J ends, which lost 0 bases and 7 bases, there was a span of 7 bases.

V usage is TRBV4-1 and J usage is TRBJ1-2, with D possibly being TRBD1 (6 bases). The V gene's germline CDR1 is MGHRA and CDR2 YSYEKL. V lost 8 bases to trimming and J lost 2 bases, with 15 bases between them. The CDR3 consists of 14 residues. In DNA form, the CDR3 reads TGCGCCAGCCCCCTCCGGACAGACAACTATGGCTACACCTTC. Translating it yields CASPLRTDNYGYTF.

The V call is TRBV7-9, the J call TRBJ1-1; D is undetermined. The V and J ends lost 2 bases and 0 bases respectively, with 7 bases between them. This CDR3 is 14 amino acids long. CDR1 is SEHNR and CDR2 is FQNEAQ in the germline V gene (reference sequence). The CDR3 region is CASSLSGMNTEAFF. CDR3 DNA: TGTGCCAGCAGCTTATCGGGCATGAACACTGAAGCTTTCTTT.

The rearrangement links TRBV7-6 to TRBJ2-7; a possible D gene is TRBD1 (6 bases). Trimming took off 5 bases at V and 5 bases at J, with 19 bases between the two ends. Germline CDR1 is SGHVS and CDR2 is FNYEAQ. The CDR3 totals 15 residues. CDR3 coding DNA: TGTGCCAGCAGCCCTGGCAGGGGTCCGCTAAACGAGCAGTACTTC. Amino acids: CASSPGRGPLNEQYF. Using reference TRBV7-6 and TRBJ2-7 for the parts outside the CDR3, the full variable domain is GAGVSQSPRYKVTKRGQDVALRCDPISGHVSLYWYRQALGQGPEFLTYFNYEAQQDKSGLPNDRFSAERPEGSISTLTIQRTEQRDSAMYRCASSPGRGPLNEQYFGPGTRLTVT.

The CDR3 protein is CASRGQVNQPQHF. Written as DNA, the CDR3 is TGTGCCAGCCGAGGGCAGGTGAATCAGCCCCAGCATTTT. This chain uses TRBV6-5 with TRBJ1-5; D ambiguous. Germline CDR1 and CDR2: MNHEY and SVGAGI. CDR3 length equals 13 residues. The V gene lost 8 bases and the J gene lost 4 bases, with 12 bases spanning the gap.

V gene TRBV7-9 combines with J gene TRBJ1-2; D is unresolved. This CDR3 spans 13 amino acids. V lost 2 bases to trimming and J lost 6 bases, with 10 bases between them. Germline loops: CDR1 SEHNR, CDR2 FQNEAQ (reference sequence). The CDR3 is CASSLLKGDGYTF. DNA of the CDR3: TGTGCCAGCAGCTTATTGAAGGGTGATGGCTACACCTTC.

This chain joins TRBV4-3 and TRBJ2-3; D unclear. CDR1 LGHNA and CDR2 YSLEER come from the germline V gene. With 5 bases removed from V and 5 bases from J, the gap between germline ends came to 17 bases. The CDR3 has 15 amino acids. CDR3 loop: CASSWATRAKDTQYF. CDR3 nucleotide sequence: TGCGCCAGCAGCTGGGCTACCCGTGCAAAAGATACGCAGTATTTT.

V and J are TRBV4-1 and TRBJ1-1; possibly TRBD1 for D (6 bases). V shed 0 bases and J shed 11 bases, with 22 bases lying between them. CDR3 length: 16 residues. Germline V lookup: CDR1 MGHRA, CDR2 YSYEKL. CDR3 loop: CASSQDTLTGLARAFF. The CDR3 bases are TGCGCCAGCAGCCAAGACACCCTGACAGGCCTGGCTCGGGCTTTCTTT.

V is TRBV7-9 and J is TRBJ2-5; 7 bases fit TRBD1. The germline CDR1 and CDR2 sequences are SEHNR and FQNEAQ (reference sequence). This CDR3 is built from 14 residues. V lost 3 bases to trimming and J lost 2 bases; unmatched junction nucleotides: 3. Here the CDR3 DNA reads TGTGCCAGCAGCTTTGACAGGGAACAAGAGACCCAGTACTTC. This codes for CASSFDREQETQYF.

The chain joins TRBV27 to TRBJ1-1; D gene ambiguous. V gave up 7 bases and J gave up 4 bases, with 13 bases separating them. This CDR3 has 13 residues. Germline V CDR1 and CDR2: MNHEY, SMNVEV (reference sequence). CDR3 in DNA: TGTGCCAGCAAGTTTCCAGGAACCACTGAAGCTTTCTTT. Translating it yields CASKFPGTTEAFF.

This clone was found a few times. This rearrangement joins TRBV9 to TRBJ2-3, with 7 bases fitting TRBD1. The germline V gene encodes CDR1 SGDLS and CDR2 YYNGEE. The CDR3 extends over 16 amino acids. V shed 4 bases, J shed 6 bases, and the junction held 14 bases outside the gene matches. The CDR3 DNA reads TGTGCCAGCAGCCTCAGAGAGGGGGCCGGTATTGATACGCAGTATTTT. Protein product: CASSLREGAGIDTQYF.

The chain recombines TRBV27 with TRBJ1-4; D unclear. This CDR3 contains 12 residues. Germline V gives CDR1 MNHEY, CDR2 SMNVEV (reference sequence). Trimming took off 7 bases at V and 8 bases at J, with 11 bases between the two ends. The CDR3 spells CASKALGEKLFF. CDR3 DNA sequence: TGTGCCAGCAAGGCCCTGGGGGAAAAACTGTTTTTT.

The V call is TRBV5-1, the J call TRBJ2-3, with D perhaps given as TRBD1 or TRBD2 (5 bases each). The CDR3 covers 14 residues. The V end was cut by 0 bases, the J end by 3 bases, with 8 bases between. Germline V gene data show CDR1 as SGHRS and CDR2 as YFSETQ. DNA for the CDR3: TGCGCCAGCAGCTTGGCCGGGACGACAGATACGCAGTATTTT. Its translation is CASSLAGTTDTQYF.

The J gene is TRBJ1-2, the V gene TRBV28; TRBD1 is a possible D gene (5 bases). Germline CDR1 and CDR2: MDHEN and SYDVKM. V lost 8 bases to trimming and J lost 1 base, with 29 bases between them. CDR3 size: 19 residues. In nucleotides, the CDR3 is TGTGCCAGCCTGAATACCCCAGGGAGGATAGCGTCACATAACTATGGCTACACCTTC. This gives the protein CASLNTPGRIASHNYGYTF.

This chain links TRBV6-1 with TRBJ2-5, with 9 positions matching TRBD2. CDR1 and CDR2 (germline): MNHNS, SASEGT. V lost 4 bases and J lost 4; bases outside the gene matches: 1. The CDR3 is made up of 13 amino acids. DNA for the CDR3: TGTGCCAGCAGTGTTAGCGGGAGAGAGACCCAGTACTTC. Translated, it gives CASSVSGRETQYF.

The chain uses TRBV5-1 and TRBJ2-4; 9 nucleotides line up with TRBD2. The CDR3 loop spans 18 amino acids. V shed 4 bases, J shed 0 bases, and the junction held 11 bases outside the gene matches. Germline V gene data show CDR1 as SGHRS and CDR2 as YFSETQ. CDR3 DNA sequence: TGCGCCAGCAGCCCACCCCCAGCGGGGGGCCTAGCCAAAAACATTCAGTACTTC. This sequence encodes CASSPPPAGGLAKNIQYF.

The CDR3 sequence: CAIRGGFSGNTIYF. In nucleotides, the CDR3 is TGTGCCATCAGAGGGGGCTTCTCTGGAAACACCATATATTTT. The J gene is TRBJ1-3, the V gene TRBV10-3; 7 nucleotides line up with TRBD1. The CDR3 runs to 14 residues. The germline gives CDR1 ENHRY, CDR2 SYGVKD. J lost 0 bases, V lost 6 bases, and 2 bases had no gene match.

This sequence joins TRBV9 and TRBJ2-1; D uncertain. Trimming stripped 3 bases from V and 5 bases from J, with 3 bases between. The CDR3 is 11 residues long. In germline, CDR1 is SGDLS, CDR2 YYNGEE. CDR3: CASSDDNEQFF. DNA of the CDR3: TGTGCCAGCAGCGACGACAATGAGCAGTTCTTC. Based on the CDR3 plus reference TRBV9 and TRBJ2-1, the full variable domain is DSGVTQTPKHLITATGQRVTLRCSPRSGDLSVYWYQQSLDQGLQFLIQYYNGEERAKGNILERFSAQQFPDLHSELNLSSLELGDSALYFCASSDDNEQFFGPGTRLTVL.

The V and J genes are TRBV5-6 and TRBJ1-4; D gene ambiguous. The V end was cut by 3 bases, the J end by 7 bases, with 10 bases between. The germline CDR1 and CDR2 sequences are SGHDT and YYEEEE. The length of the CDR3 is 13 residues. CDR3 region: CASSSEDGEKLFF. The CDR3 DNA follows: TGTGCCAGCAGCTCCGAAGACGGTGAAAAACTGTTTTTT.